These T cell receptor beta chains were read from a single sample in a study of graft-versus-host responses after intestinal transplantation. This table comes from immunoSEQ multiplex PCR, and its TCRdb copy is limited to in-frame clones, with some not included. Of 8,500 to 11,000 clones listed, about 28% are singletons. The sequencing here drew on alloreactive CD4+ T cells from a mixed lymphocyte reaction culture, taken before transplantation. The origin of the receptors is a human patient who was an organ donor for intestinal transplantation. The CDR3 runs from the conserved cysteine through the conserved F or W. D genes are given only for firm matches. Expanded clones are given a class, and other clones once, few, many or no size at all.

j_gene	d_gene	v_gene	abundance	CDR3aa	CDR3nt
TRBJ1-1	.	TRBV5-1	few	CASTAFGGTEAFF	TGCGCCAGCACCGCTTTTGGGGGCACTGAAGCTTTCTTT
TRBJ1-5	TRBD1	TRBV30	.	CAWSVTGGNQPQHF	TGTGCCTGGAGTGTGACAGGGGGCAATCAGCCCCAGCATTTT
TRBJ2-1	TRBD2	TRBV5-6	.	CASSGRGGFYNEQFF	TGTGCCAGCAGTGGGAGGGGTGGGTTTTACAATGAGCAGTTCTTC
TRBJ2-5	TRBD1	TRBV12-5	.	CASGPGTDQETQYF	TGTGCTAGTGGTCCCGGGACAGACCAAGAGACCCAGTACTTC
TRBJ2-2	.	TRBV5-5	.	CASSPRRGITGELFF	TGTGCCAGCAGCCCCCGTAGGGGGATAACCGGGGAGCTGTTTTTT
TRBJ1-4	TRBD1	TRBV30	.	CAWSSWDSPEKLFF	TGTGCCTGGAGTAGTTGGGACAGCCCCGAAAAACTGTTTTTT
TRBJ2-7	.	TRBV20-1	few	CSAADRWEQYF	TGCAGTGCAGCGGACCGGTGGGAGCAGTACTTC
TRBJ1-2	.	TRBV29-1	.	CSVEDRVGYGYTF	TGCAGCGTTGAAGACAGGGTGGGGTATGGCTACACCTTC
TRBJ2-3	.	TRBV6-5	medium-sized	CASSYTGYSTDTQYF	TGTGCCAGCAGTTACACAGGGTATAGCACAGATACGCAGTATTTT
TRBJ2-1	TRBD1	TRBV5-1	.	CASSLTGGSYNEQFF	TGCGCCAGCAGCTTAACAGGGGGCTCCTACAATGAGCAGTTCTTC
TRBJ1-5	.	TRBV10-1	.	CASVPEGQPQHF	TGCGCCAGCGTCCCCGAGGGTCAGCCCCAGCATTTT
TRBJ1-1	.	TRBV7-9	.	CASSFLTEAFF	TGTGCCAGCAGCTTTTTAACTGAAGCTTTCTTT
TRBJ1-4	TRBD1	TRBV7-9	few	CASSPGPGGSEKLFF	TGTGCCAGCAGCCCAGGCCCAGGGGGCAGCGAAAAACTGTTTTTT
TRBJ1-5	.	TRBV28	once	CVRSNQPQHF	TGTGTCCGTAGCAATCAGCCCCAGCATTTT
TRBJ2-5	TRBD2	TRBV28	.	CASRPTPGTSGGGRETQYF	TGTGCCAGCAGGCCAACCCCGGGGACTAGCGGGGGGGGGCGTGAGACCCAGTACTTC
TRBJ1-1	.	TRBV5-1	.	CASSFTGLGDTEAFF	TGCGCCAGCAGCTTTACAGGGCTAGGTGACACTGAAGCTTTCTTT
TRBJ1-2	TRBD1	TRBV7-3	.	CASSPAGQNYGYTF	TGTGCCAGCAGCCCGGCGGGACAGAACTATGGCTACACCTTC
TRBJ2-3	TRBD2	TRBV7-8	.	CASSPWVVAGGSTDTQYF	TGTGCCAGCAGCCCCTGGGTTGTAGCGGGGGGGTCCACAGATACGCAGTATTTT
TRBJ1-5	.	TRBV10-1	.	CASSYPGSNQPQHF	TGCGCCAGCAGTTACCCAGGTAGCAATCAGCCCCAGCATTTT
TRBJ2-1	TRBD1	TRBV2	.	CASSADREVHNEQFF	TGTGCCAGCAGCGCGGACAGGGAGGTACACAATGAGCAGTTCTTC
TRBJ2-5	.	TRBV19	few	CASSIAGGGASSQETQYF	TGTGCCAGTAGTATAGCGGGCGGGGGCGCATCGTCACAAGAGACCCAGTACTTC
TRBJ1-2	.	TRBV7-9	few	CASSDIGTGRVHNYGYTF	TGTGCCAGCAGCGACATAGGGACCGGACGCGTTCACAACTATGGCTACACCTTC
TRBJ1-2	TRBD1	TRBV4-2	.	CASSQATGQGNYGYTF	TGTGCCAGCAGCCAAGCTACGGGACAGGGGAACTATGGCTACACCTTC